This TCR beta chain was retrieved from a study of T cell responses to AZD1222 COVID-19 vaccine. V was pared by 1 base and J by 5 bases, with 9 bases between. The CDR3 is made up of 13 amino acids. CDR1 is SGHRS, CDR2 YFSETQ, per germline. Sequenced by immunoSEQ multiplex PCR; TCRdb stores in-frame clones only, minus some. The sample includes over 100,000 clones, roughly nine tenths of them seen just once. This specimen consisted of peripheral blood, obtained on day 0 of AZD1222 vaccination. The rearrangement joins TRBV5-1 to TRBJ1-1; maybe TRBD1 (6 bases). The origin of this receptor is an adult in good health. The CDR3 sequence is CASSLKGDTEAFF. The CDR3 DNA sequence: TGCGCCAGCAGCTTGAAGGGGGATACTGAAGCTTTCTTT.